The 31 T cell receptor beta chains below come from one sample, sequenced in a study of CD8 T cells in Susac syndrome. Random hexamers primed reverse transcription of about 0.45 to 1 ug RNA. One entry per CDR3 protein, called by TCRdb with MiXCR from the immunoSEQ multiplex PCR reads. The table records about 66,000 distinct CDR3 sequences, around 95% of them present only once. The sequenced sample consisted of CD8+ T cells from PBMCs. The receptors were sampled from a human donor with multiple sclerosis.

This clonotype showed up just a few times. Mismatch with germline at one junction end may stem from a read error. V gene TRBV4-1 combines with J gene TRBJ2-7; 7 bases map to TRBD1. CDR1 and CDR2 from the germline V gene are MGHRA and YSYEKL. The CDR3 is made up of 13 amino acids. CDR3 protein: CASSLGTAYEQYF. The DNA of the CDR3 is TGTGCCAGCAGTTTAGGGACAGCCTACGAGCAGTACTTC.

To note about this clonotype: An end of the junction differs from the germline gene, which may be a read error. The rearrangement joins TRBV2 to TRBJ2-7; D may be TRBD1 (6 bases). The CDR3 extends over 13 amino acids. Germline loops: CDR1 SNHLY, CDR2 FYNNEI. The CDR3 nucleotides read TGTGCCAGACGAACAGGGATCTCCCACGAGCAGTACTTC. Translating gives CARRTGISHEQYF.

The J gene is TRBJ1-1, the V gene TRBV7-8; D gene ambiguous. The CDR3 is 13 amino acids. The V end was cut by 4 bases, the J end by 4 bases, with 10 bases between. Germline V CDR1 and CDR2: SGHVS, FQNEAQ. The CDR3 region has the DNA TGTGCCAGCAGCTCTGATGACGGCACTGAAGCTTTCTTT. It encodes CASSSDDGTEAFF.

The gene calls are TRBV19 and TRBJ2-1; tentatively, D is TRBD1 (5 bases). CDR1 is LNHDA, CDR2 SQIVND, per germline (reference sequence). The CDR3 loop spans 11 amino acids. Trimming cost V 5 bases and J 7 bases, with 6 bases left between them. The CDR3 coding sequence is TGTGCCAGTAGTGCAGGGAATGAGCAGTTCTTC. Translating it yields CASSAGNEQFF.

This clonotype appeared once. The genes are TRBV3-1 and TRBJ1-1; D is undetermined. Germline CDR1 reads LGHDT; CDR2 reads YNNKEL (reference sequence). Trimming cost V 1 base and J 0 bases, with 6 bases left between them. CDR3 size: 14 residues. The CDR3 sequence is CASSQAAMNTEAFF. CDR3 DNA sequence: TGTGCCAGCAGCCAAGCTGCTATGAACACTGAAGCTTTCTTT. The entire variable domain, with the rest obtained from reference TRBV3-1 and TRBJ1-1, is as follows: DTAVSQTPKYLVTQMGNDKSIKCEQNLGHDTMYWYKQDSKKFLKIMFSYNNKELIINETVPNRFSPKSPDKAHLNLHINSLELGDSAVYFCASSQAAMNTEAFFGQGTRLTVV.

The V and J genes are TRBV3-1 and TRBJ2-7; D ambiguous. Germline lookup yields CDR1 LGHDT and CDR2 YNNKEL (reference sequence). V lost 7 bases and J lost 5, with 18 bases in between. The CDR3 has 14 amino acids. CDR3 nucleotide sequence: TGTGCCAGCACCCCCGGCGAGGTGTTCCACGAGCAGTACTTC. The encoded protein is CASTPGEVFHEQYF.

The CDR3 sequence is CASSVEGGPNLGQFF. CDR3 DNA: TGTGCCAGCAGCGTAGAGGGAGGACCTAACTTAGGGCAGTTCTTC. This chain uses TRBV9 with TRBJ2-1; D is perhaps TRBD2 (6 bases). This CDR3 is 15 amino acids long. Trimming took off 0 bases at V and 12 bases at J, with 19 bases between the two ends. Germline V gene lookup returns CDR1 SGDLS and CDR2 YYNGEE.

This clonotype was recorded once. V gene TRBV6-2 or TRBV6-3 combines with J gene TRBJ2-1, with TRBD2 matching over 14 bases. The V and J ends lost 5 bases and 9 bases, in that order; junction bases with no gene match: 9. This CDR3 is 16 amino acids long. Per germline, CDR1 MNHEY and CDR2 SVGEGT. CDR3 in amino acids: CASSEIPGTSGGEQFF. Written as DNA, the CDR3 is TGTGCCAGCAGTGAGATCCCCGGGACTAGCGGGGGTGAGCAGTTCTTC.

Note on this clonotype: Because the CDR3 is missing its conserved closing phenylalanine or tryptophan, this is likely a read error. The chain has TRBV7-3 and TRBJ2-1; 9 nucleotides align to TRBD2. V shed 2 bases, J shed 6 bases, and the junction held 5 bases outside the gene matches. The germline V gene has CDR1 SGHTA and CDR2 FQGTGA. The CDR3 consists of 15 residues. The CDR3 DNA is TGTGCCAGCAGCTTACCAACTAGCGGGCTCAATGAGCAGTTCCTC. It specifies CASSLPTSGLNEQFL.

This sequence joins TRBV3-1 and TRBJ2-7, with D perhaps matching TRBD2 (6 bases). Germline CDR1 and CDR2: LGHDT and YNNKEL (reference sequence). Trimming pared 1 base from V and 6 bases from J, leaving 13 bases between. This CDR3 has 14 residues. In DNA form, the CDR3 reads TGTGCCAGCAGCCAAGGCCTAGGAGGGGCCGAGCAGTACTTC. Protein sequence: CASSQGLGGAEQYF.

This chain connects TRBV5-6 to TRBJ2-1; D is undetermined. The V end was cut by 4 bases, the J end by 1 base, with 15 bases between. Germline V gives CDR1 SGHDT, CDR2 YYEEEE. The CDR3 has 16 amino acids. In nucleotides, the CDR3 is TGTGCCAGCAGCCAAAGCGAAGGGCGGTCCTACAATGAGCAGTTCTTC. Translating gives CASSQSEGRSYNEQFF.

The chain couples TRBV20-1 to TRBJ1-5, with a tentative D call TRBD1 (5 bases). Per the germline V gene, CDR1 is DFQATT and CDR2 is SNEGSKA (reference sequence). Deletions cut 5 bases from V and 0 bases from J, with 14 bases between. The CDR3 runs to 15 residues. CDR3 sequence (DNA): TGCAGTGCTCGGGGGGGAGATTATAGCAATCAGCCCCAGCATTTT. Translated, it gives CSARGGDYSNQPQHF.

The sample holds one count of this clonotype. CDR3 DNA sequence: TGTGCCAGCAATCCCGTTTACACAGATACGCAGTATTTT. It codes for CASNPVYTDTQYF. J is TRBJ2-3 and V is TRBV27, with D uncertain. The CDR3 loop spans 13 amino acids. Germline loops: CDR1 MNHEY, CDR2 SMNVEV (reference sequence). Deletions cut 7 bases from V and 2 bases from J, with 10 bases between.

The V call is TRBV14, the J call TRBJ2-5; 7 nucleotides align to TRBD1. CDR3 length: 15 residues. The trim removed 1 base at V and 4 bases at J, leaving 6 bases unmatched. Germline V gene data show CDR1 as SGHDN and CDR2 as FVKESK. CDR3 protein: CASSQGQGTRETQYF. The CDR3 DNA sequence: TGTGCCAGCAGCCAAGGACAGGGCACCAGAGAGACCCAGTACTTC.

The chain employs TRBV4-1 and TRBJ2-7; 9 nucleotides line up with TRBD2. This CDR3 spans 15 amino acids. Germline CDR1 MGHRA, CDR2 YSYEKL. Trimming removed 3 bases from V and 0 bases from J; junction bases left unmatched: 3. CDR3 residues: CASSHSSGISYEQYF. The CDR3 DNA reads as TGCGCCAGCAGCCATTCTAGCGGGATCTCCTACGAGCAGTACTTC.

The chain is built from TRBV9 and TRBJ2-1; weak D call: TRBD2 (6 bases). CDR3 size: 16 residues. The V and J ends lost 3 bases and 0 bases respectively, with 13 bases between them. The germline V gene encodes CDR1 SGDLS and CDR2 YYNGEE. This chain's CDR3 is CASSDLATSSYNEQFF. CDR3 sequence (DNA): TGTGCCAGCAGCGACCTAGCGACTAGCTCCTACAATGAGCAGTTCTTC. Using reference TRBV9 and TRBJ2-1 for the parts outside the CDR3, the full variable domain is DSGVTQTPKHLITATGQRVTLRCSPRSGDLSVYWYQQSLDQGLQFLIQYYNGEERAKGNILERFSAQQFPDLHSELNLSSLELGDSALYFCASSDLATSSYNEQFFGPGTRLTVL.

The V and J genes are TRBV12-3 or TRBV12-4 and TRBJ2-1; TRBD2 aligns across 7 bases. V gave up 5 bases and J gave up 10 bases; unmatched junction bases: 8. The CDR3 totals 13 residues. CDR3 loop: CASSTRTRAEQFF. The CDR3 region has the DNA TGTGCCAGCAGTACTAGGACTAGGGCGGAGCAGTTCTTC.

The chain employs TRBV29-1 and TRBJ2-7, with TRBD2 matching over 12 bases. The CDR3 is 13 residues long. The V gene end was trimmed by 4 bases and the J gene end by 7 bases; junction bases not matched to a gene: 5. Germline values: CDR1 SQVTM, CDR2 ANQGSEA. CDR3 sequence reads: CSVALAGGLEQYF. CDR3 sequence (DNA): TGCAGCGTTGCGCTAGCGGGGGGGCTTGAGCAGTACTTC.

A single count supports this clonotype. The V call is TRBV13, the J call TRBJ1-2; D gene ambiguous. With 6 bases removed from V and 7 bases from J, the gap between germline ends came to 12 bases. Germline lookup yields CDR1 PRHDT and CDR2 FYEKMQ (reference sequence). This CDR3 region has 12 residues. This chain's CDR3 is CASSLDTRGYTF. CDR3 nucleotides: TGTGCCAGCAGTCTAGATACGCGTGGCTACACCTTC.

V and J are TRBV6-5 and TRBJ1-2; 8 nucleotides match TRBD1. Germline V lookup: CDR1 MNHEY, CDR2 SVGAGI. The CDR3 loop spans 16 amino acids. The V and J ends lost 0 bases and 2 bases, in that order; junction bases with no gene match: 5. The CDR3 DNA reads as TGTGCCAGCAGTTACTCCCGGACAGGGACAAACTATGGCTACACCTTC. Protein product: CASSYSRTGTNYGYTF.

V gene TRBV7-3 combines with J gene TRBJ2-1; D is uncertain. There are 17 residues in the CDR3. Germline V lookup: CDR1 SGHTA, CDR2 FQGTGA. The V and J ends lost 1 base and 8 bases respectively, with 21 bases between them. The CDR3 DNA is TGTGCCAGCAGCTTAAACTTGGGCCGACACGATTCCGATGAGCAGTTCTTC. Translating it yields CASSLNLGRHDSDEQFF.

The rearrangement links TRBV13 to TRBJ2-1, with D possibly matching TRBD1 (6 bases). Per germline, CDR1 PRHDT and CDR2 FYEKMQ (reference sequence). Trimming cost V 2 bases and J 6 bases, with 17 bases left between them. The CDR3 is 16 amino acids. The chain's CDR3 is CASSLSTGLITNEQFF. Written as DNA, the CDR3 is TGTGCCAGCAGCTTAAGCACAGGGCTAATAACCAATGAGCAGTTCTTC.

The chain is built from TRBV20-1 and TRBJ2-7; D might be TRBD1 (6 bases). Germline V lookup: CDR1 DFQATT, CDR2 SNEGSKA (reference sequence). The CDR3 contains 13 residues. V was trimmed by 4 bases and J by 4 bases, leaving 14 bases between them. For the CDR3, the DNA is TGCAGTGCTAAAACAGGGAATTCATACGAGCAGTACTTC. Translated: CSAKTGNSYEQYF.

The J gene is TRBJ2-5, the V gene TRBV20-1, with D possibly matching TRBD2 (6 bases). CDR1 DFQATT and CDR2 SNEGSKA come from the germline V gene (reference sequence). The CDR3 length is 13 residues. Trimming left V 3 bases short and J 3 bases short, with 11 bases between. The DNA for the CDR3 is TGCAGTGCTAGTGAGGGACTGGAAGAGACCCAGTACTTC. It codes for CSASEGLEETQYF.

The chain employs TRBV13 and TRBJ1-1; D is ambiguous. The CDR3 extends over 13 amino acids. CDR1 and CDR2 from the germline V gene are PRHDT and FYEKMQ (reference sequence). Trimming left V 6 bases short and J 2 bases short, with 10 bases between. Written as DNA, the CDR3 is TGTGCCAGCAGGGGAGTGCTTAACACTGAAGCTTTCTTT. Amino acid sequence: CASRGVLNTEAFF.

This clonotype was observed once. The J gene is TRBJ2-1, the V gene TRBV7-3; D is ambiguous. The CDR3 runs 12 residues. Trimming took 3 bases from V and 9 from J, leaving 9 bases between them. The germline CDR1 and CDR2 sequences are SGHTA and FQGTGA. The DNA of the CDR3 is TGTGCCAGCAGCTTTAAATATGGTGAGCAGTTCTTC. This encodes CASSFKYGEQFF. The whole variable domain, remainder taken from reference TRBV7-3 and TRBJ2-1, is GAGVSQTPSNKVTEKGKYVELRCDPISGHTALYWYRQSLGQGPEFLIYFQGTGAADDSGLPNDRFFAVRPEGSVSTLKIQRTERGDSAVYLCASSFKYGEQFFGPGTRLTVL.

V is TRBV7-2 and J is TRBJ2-7; no firm D call. CDR1 is SGHTA and CDR2 is FQGNSA in the germline V gene. This CDR3 spans 15 amino acids. Trimming shortened V by 5 bases and J by 7 bases, and 21 bases separated the two germline ends. DNA of the CDR3: TGTGCCAGCAGCCCACCGACCGCCCTCCCCGAGGAGCAGTACTTC. This sequence encodes CASSPPTALPEEQYF.

This rearrangement joins TRBV7-9 to TRBJ2-1, with 7 bases lining up with TRBD2. The ends lost 2 bases at V and 8 bases at J; junction bases unmatched: 12. This CDR3 has 16 residues. From germline, CDR1 is SEHNR and CDR2 FQNEAQ (reference sequence). The CDR3 nucleotides read TGTGCCAGCAGCTTAACTCCGGGGGAGGGCCTTGATGAGCAGTTCTTC. It translates to CASSLTPGEGLDEQFF.

The chain links TRBV6-2 or TRBV6-3 to TRBJ2-5; TRBD1 aligns across 8 bases. The CDR3 sequence is 15 residues long. The trim removed 7 bases at V and 0 bases at J, leaving 7 bases unmatched. From germline, CDR1 is MNHEY and CDR2 SVGEGT. The CDR3, as DNA: TGTGCCAGCATCCCGGGACAGGCAGACCAAGAGACCCAGTACTTC. Translating it yields CASIPGQADQETQYF.

The V call is TRBV9, the J call TRBJ2-3; 8 bases align to TRBD2. V trimming: 4 bases; J trimming: 5 bases; junction bases outside the gene matches: 6. Germline V gene lookup returns CDR1 SGDLS and CDR2 YYNGEE. The CDR3 has 14 amino acids. For the CDR3, the DNA is TGTGCCAGCAGCCTTAGCGGGAAGTTAGATACGCAGTATTTT. Protein sequence: CASSLSGKLDTQYF.

The chain carries TRBV27 and TRBJ2-1; 8 nucleotides agree with TRBD1. The V and J ends lost 4 bases and 9 bases, in that order; junction bases with no gene match: 11. The CDR3 covers 15 residues. Per the germline V gene, CDR1 is MNHEY and CDR2 is SMNVEV (reference sequence). Here the CDR3 reads CASSSGQGFGSEQFF. The CDR3 DNA reads TGTGCCAGCAGTTCCGGACAGGGTTTTGGGAGTGAGCAGTTCTTC.